This T cell receptor beta chain was identified during a study of blood T cell repertoires in COVID-19. Trimming cost V 4 bases and J 2 bases, with 7 bases left between them. The germline V gene encodes CDR1 SGDLS and CDR2 YYNGEE. This CDR3 spans 13 amino acids. Repertoires were generated with immunoSEQ multiplex PCR, while TCRdb's copy carries only in-frame clones and drops some. Of tens of thousands of clones in the sample, 70% to 90% are singletons; the top ten hold about 31%. The chain combines TRBV9 with TRBJ2-1; D is unclear. The material sequenced was peripheral blood. The receptor's source is a man aged 55 to 70 with COVID-19, enrolled during active disease. CDR3: CASSPGPYNEQFF. The CDR3 DNA is TGTGCCAGCAGCCCCGGTCCCTACAATGAGCAGTTCTTC.